These 3 T cell receptor beta chains originate from one sample sequenced in a study of blood T cell repertoires in COVID-19. Only in-frame clones appear in the TCRdb table, and some are missing; sequencing was by immunoSEQ multiplex PCR. Found here are approximately 300,000 clones, 80% to 95% of them singletons; the top ten hold 6.8%. Material: peripheral blood. All receptors come from a woman aged 25 to 45 with COVID-19, enrolled during active disease.

J is TRBJ2-1 and V is TRBV19, with D perhaps TRBD2 (6 bases). V gave up 6 bases and J gave up 0 bases, with 12 bases separating them. CDR1 is LNHDA and CDR2 is SQIVND in the germline V gene (reference sequence). The CDR3 extends over 15 amino acids. Here the CDR3 DNA reads TGTGCCAGTAGCGATGCGGGAAGCTCCTACAATGAGCAGTTCTTC. Translating gives CASSDAGSSYNEQFF.

The rearrangement joins TRBV5-1 to TRBJ2-7; a possible D gene is TRBD1 (6 bases). In germline, CDR1 is SGHRS, CDR2 YFSETQ. This CDR3 has 14 amino acids. The V end lost 4 bases, the J end lost 6 bases, and 17 bases lay between the germline ends. DNA for the CDR3: TGCGCCAGCAGCCAGCGTTACACAGGGACCGAGCAGTACTTC. Translated, it gives CASSQRYTGTEQYF.

The chain is built from TRBV30 and TRBJ1-1; 7 nucleotides align to TRBD1. Germline CDR1 and CDR2: GTSNPN and SVGIG (reference sequence). The trim removed 0 bases at V and 6 bases at J, leaving 1 base unmatched. The CDR3 length is 12 residues. DNA of the CDR3: TGTGCCTGGAGTGTCACAGGGGCTGAAGCTTTCTTT. Its translation: CAWSVTGAEAFF.